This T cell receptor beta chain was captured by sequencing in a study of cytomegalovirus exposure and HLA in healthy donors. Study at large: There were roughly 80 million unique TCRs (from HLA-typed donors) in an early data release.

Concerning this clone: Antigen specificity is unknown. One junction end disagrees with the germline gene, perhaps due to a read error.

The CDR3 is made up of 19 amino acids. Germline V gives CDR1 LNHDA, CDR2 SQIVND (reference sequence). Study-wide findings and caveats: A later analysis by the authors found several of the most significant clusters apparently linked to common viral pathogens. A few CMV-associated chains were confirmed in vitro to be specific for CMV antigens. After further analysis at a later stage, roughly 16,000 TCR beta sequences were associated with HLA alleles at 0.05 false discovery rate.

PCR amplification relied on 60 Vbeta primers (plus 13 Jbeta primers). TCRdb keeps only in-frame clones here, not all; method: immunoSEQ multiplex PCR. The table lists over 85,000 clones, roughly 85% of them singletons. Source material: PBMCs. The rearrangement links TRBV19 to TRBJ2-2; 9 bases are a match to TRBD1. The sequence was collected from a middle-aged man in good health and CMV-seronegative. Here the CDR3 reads CASTPFWSRDRVDTGELLF. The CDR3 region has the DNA TGTGCCAGTACTCCCTTCTGGTCCCGGGACAGGGTGGACACCGGGGAGCTGCTTTTT.